Listed below are T cell receptor beta chains from one sample, sequenced in a study of T cell changes during pregnancy in multiple sclerosis. TCRdb keeps only in-frame clones here, not all; method: immunoSEQ multiplex PCR. The top ten hold around 2.8% of the sample, which has tens of thousands of clones, around nine tenths seen once. Source: peripheral blood, taken in the third trimester of pregnancy. The receptors here all came from a female donor in good health, enrolled as a control in a pregnancy study. CDR3s include the opening cysteine and the closing phenylalanine or tryptophan. A D gene is named only where the DNA matches it firmly. Some rows have no size entry. The others give once, few or many, or a class for an expanded clone.

size: NA
J: TRBJ2-2
D: NA
V: TRBV19
DNA: TGTGCCAGTAGTTCCCGGGAACCTCCCACCGGGGAGCTGTTTTTT
CDR3: CASSSREPPTGELFF

size: NA
J: TRBJ1-5
D: NA
V: TRBV6-4
DNA: TGTGCCAGCACTTGGGGGGGGAAGGAGGGCAATCAGCCCCAGCATTTT
CDR3: CASTWGGKEGNQPQHF

size: NA
J: TRBJ2-7
D: NA
V: TRBV19
DNA: TGTGCCAGTAGTATGAATGGGCAGTATAGGACCTACGAGCAGTACTTC
CDR3: CASSMNGQYRTYEQYF

size: NA
J: TRBJ2-1
D: TRBD1
V: TRBV7-2
DNA: TGTGCCAGCAGTTCCGGGACAGAGAGGGTAAATGAGCAGTTCTTC
CDR3: CASSSGTERVNEQFF

size: NA
J: TRBJ2-7
D: TRBD2
V: TRBV28
DNA: TGTGCCAGCAGCCTAGCGGGAGGCCCTCAGTACTTC
CDR3: CASSLAGGPQYF

size: NA
J: TRBJ1-1
D: NA
V: TRBV7-9
DNA: TGTGCCAGCAGCTTAGTGTCACTGCCGGCAGTGGGCACCTACACTGAAGCTTTCTTT
CDR3: CASSLVSLPAVGTYTEAFF

size: NA
J: TRBJ1-2
D: TRBD1
V: TRBV9
DNA: TGTGCCAGCAGCACCGGGACAGTCAGTGGCTACACCTTC
CDR3: CASSTGTVSGYTF

size: NA
J: TRBJ1-2
D: NA
V: TRBV2
DNA: TGTGCCGGGGGGGCTACTCCCTATGGCTACACCTTC
CDR3: CAGGATPYGYTF

size: NA
J: TRBJ1-1
D: NA
V: TRBV27
DNA: TGTGCCAGCAGTTTATCCGTGAACACTGAAGCTTTCTTT
CDR3: CASSLSVNTEAFF

size: NA
J: TRBJ2-7
D: NA
V: TRBV19
DNA: NA
CDR3: CASPYGCDEQYF

size: NA
J: TRBJ2-3
D: TRBD2
V: TRBV6-5
DNA: TGTGCCAGCAGTTACTCTCCTAGCGGATACACAGATACGCAGTATTTT
CDR3: CASSYSPSGYTDTQYF

size: NA
J: TRBJ1-6
D: NA
V: TRBV30
DNA: TGTGCCTGGAGTGTACGGCAGGGCTCGAATTCACCCCTCCACTTT
CDR3: CAWSVRQGSNSPLHF

size: NA
J: TRBJ2-1
D: NA
V: TRBV2
DNA: TGTGCCAGCAGTCCGACAGTCTACAATGAGCAGTTCTTC
CDR3: CASSPTVYNEQFF

size: NA
J: TRBJ1-1
D: NA
V: TRBV7-7
DNA: TGTGCTAGCAGCTTTGAGATGAACACTGAAGCTTTCTTT
CDR3: CASSFEMNTEAFF

size: NA
J: TRBJ2-7
D: NA
V: TRBV7-2
DNA: TGTGCCAGCAGCTGGGAGCTGGCCTACGAGCAGTACTTC
CDR3: CASSWELAYEQYF

size: NA
J: TRBJ1-1
D: NA
V: TRBV19
DNA: TGTGCCAGTAGTGATTGGGACACGATAAGGGGAACTGAAGCTTTCTTT
CDR3: CASSDWDTIRGTEAFF

size: NA
J: TRBJ2-3
D: TRBD1
V: TRBV18
DNA: TGTGCCAGCTTACGGGACAGGGGAACAGATACGCAGTATTTT
CDR3: CASLRDRGTDTQYF

size: NA
J: TRBJ2-2
D: NA
V: TRBV6-1
DNA: TGTGCCAGCCGTGGGGAGACTCTAGTCACCGGGGAGCTGTTTTTT
CDR3: CASRGETLVTGELFF

size: NA
J: TRBJ2-2
D: NA
V: TRBV23-1
DNA: TGCGCCAGCAGTCTAGCGCCGAACACCGGGGAGCTGTTTTTT
CDR3: CASSLAPNTGELFF

size: NA
J: TRBJ1-1
D: NA
V: TRBV6-9
DNA: TGTGCCAGCAGCCCCCTAGGAGAGGGCGGGACTGAAGCTTTCTTT
CDR3: CASSPLGEGGTEAFF

size: NA
J: TRBJ2-7
D: NA
V: TRBV6-1
DNA: TGTGCCAGCAGTGAGAGGGGAGGTTCCGAGCAGTACTTC
CDR3: CASSERGGSEQYF

size: NA
J: TRBJ2-3
D: NA
V: TRBV6-5
DNA: TGTGCCAGCAGTTACAAGGACTATACCACAGATACGCAGTATTTT
CDR3: CASSYKDYTTDTQYF

size: once
J: TRBJ1-2
D: TRBD1
V: TRBV7-6
DNA: TGTGCCAGCAGCTTAGCAGGGGGCAGCTATGGCTACACCTTC
CDR3: CASSLAGGSYGYTF

size: NA
J: TRBJ2-7
D: NA
V: TRBV11-3
DNA: TGTGCCAGCAGCTTGATGTGGGGAGACGAGCAGTACTTC
CDR3: CASSLMWGDEQYF

size: NA
J: TRBJ2-5
D: NA
V: TRBV6-5
DNA: TGTGCCAGCAGTTCTCGGGTAGAGATCCAGTACTTC
CDR3: CASSSRVEIQYF

size: NA
J: TRBJ2-1
D: TRBD2
V: TRBV18
DNA: TGTGCCAGCTCACCCCCGGGACTAGCGGGAGCGATGAATGAGCAGTTCTTC
CDR3: CASSPPGLAGAMNEQFF

size: NA
J: TRBJ1-6
D: TRBD1
V: TRBV11-3
DNA: TGTGCCAGCAGCTTTGACAGGGATTCACCCCTCCACTTT
CDR3: CASSFDRDSPLHF

size: NA
J: TRBJ1-2
D: NA
V: TRBV30
DNA: TGTGCCTGGAGTCTACACAGGGATGGCTACACCTTC
CDR3: CAWSLHRDGYTF

size: NA
J: TRBJ2-5
D: TRBD2
V: TRBV19
DNA: TGTGCCAGTAGCCTAGCGGGAGGGCCTCCCCAGTACTTC
CDR3: CASSLAGGPPQYF

size: NA
J: TRBJ2-5
D: TRBD1
V: TRBV7-9
DNA: TGTGCCAGCAGCTTAGCCCAGGGACAGGGTTACCAAGAGACCCAGTACTTC
CDR3: CASSLAQGQGYQETQYF

size: NA
J: TRBJ2-3
D: TRBD2
V: TRBV19
DNA: TGTGCCAGTAGTATGATAGCGGGAGAGGGCACAGATACGCAGTATTTT
CDR3: CASSMIAGEGTDTQYF

size: NA
J: TRBJ1-2
D: NA
V: TRBV11-2
DNA: TGTGCCAGCAGTCCGTCCGGGGGATTCTATGGCTACACCTTC
CDR3: CASSPSGGFYGYTF

size: NA
J: TRBJ1-6
D: NA
V: TRBV27
DNA: TGTGCCAGCAGTTTGGCGGCCGGGTCAAATTCACCCCTCCACTTT
CDR3: CASSLAAGSNSPLHF

size: NA
J: TRBJ2-5
D: TRBD2
V: TRBV11-3
DNA: TGTGCCAGCAGCTTAGAACTAGCGGGACAAGAGACCCAGTACTTC
CDR3: CASSLELAGQETQYF

size: many
J: TRBJ2-3
D: TRBD2
V: TRBV4-3
DNA: TGCGCCAGCAGCCAAGAACTAGCGGGAGGCACAGATACGCAGTATTTT
CDR3: CASSQELAGGTDTQYF

size: NA
J: TRBJ1-2
D: TRBD1
V: TRBV11-2
DNA: TGTGCCAGCAGCCGTTCAAGTCAGGGGGACGGCTACACCTTC
CDR3: CASSRSSQGDGYTF

size: NA
J: TRBJ2-1
D: NA
V: TRBV7-3
DNA: TGTGCCAGCAGCTTAACAGAGGGCAATGAGCAGTTCTTC
CDR3: CASSLTEGNEQFF

size: NA
J: TRBJ2-2
D: NA
V: TRBV7-2
DNA: TGTGCCAGCAGCTGGGGGGCGGGAGTGGACACCGGGGAGCTGTTTTTT
CDR3: CASSWGAGVDTGELFF

size: once
J: TRBJ1-1
D: TRBD1
V: TRBV6-5
DNA: TGTGCCAGCAGTTCGGGACAGGGCCTGCTGGTGGATGAAGCTTTCTTT
CDR3: CASSSGQGLLVDEAFF

size: NA
J: TRBJ1-5
D: NA
V: TRBV19
DNA: TGTGCCAGTAGTATAGTCGGGGGGTATAGCAATCAGCCCCAGCATTTT
CDR3: CASSIVGGYSNQPQHF

size: NA
J: TRBJ1-1
D: NA
V: TRBV10-3
DNA: TGTGCCTCTACTCTAACTGATTGGGGGGGTTTGGACACTGAAGCTTTCTTT
CDR3: CASTLTDWGGLDTEAFF

size: NA
J: TRBJ2-7
D: NA
V: TRBV19
DNA: TGTGCCAGTAGTCGGGATAGGAAGTACTACGAGCAGTACTTC
CDR3: CASSRDRKYYEQYF

size: few
J: TRBJ1-4
D: NA
V: TRBV2
DNA: TGTGCCAGCAGTAGACAGGTTGAAAAACTGTTTTTT
CDR3: CASSRQVEKLFF

size: once
J: TRBJ1-2
D: NA
V: TRBV9
DNA: TGTGCCAGCAGCCTCGGGACATTTAACTATGGCTACACCTTC
CDR3: CASSLGTFNYGYTF

size: NA
J: TRBJ1-2
D: NA
V: TRBV9
DNA: TGTGCCAGCAGCTATACAGGCTATGGCTACACCTTC
CDR3: CASSYTGYGYTF